The 32 T cell receptor beta chains reported below all come from one sample, sequenced in a study of blood T cells in healthy people across ages. A second roughly 6 to 12 cycle PCR used barcoded and J-beta primers. TCRdb used MiXCR to reprocess the 5' RACE reads, holding one entry per CDR3 protein. The data show around 690,000 distinct CDR3 sequences, under 65% seen once. Sequenced: blood. Receptors were obtained from a man in his 60s in good health.

This clonotype was detected a few times. The chain recombines TRBV6-2 or TRBV6-3 with TRBJ2-7, with D possibly called TRBD1 or TRBD2 (5 bases each). The DNA end is a closer match to TRBJ2-5, so the J assignment may be wrong. The germline CDR1 and CDR2 sequences are MNHEY and SVGEGT. CDR3 length equals 13 residues. Here the CDR3 reads CASSGTPWETQYF. Here the CDR3 DNA reads TGTGCCAGCAGTGGGACCCCCTGGGAGACCCAGTACTTC.

This chain joins TRBV18 and TRBJ2-5; TRBD1 matches at 7 bases. This CDR3 is 15 amino acids long. V lost 3 bases, J lost 3 bases, and 7 bases stayed unmatched. The germline CDR1 and CDR2 sequences are KGHSH and LQKENI. The CDR3 DNA is TGTGCCAGCTCACCGTCCGGGACAGCTGAAGAGACCCAGTACTTC. Protein sequence: CASSPSGTAEETQYF.

The chain links TRBV7-9 to TRBJ2-7, with TRBD1 identical over 12 bases. Judging by the DNA end, TRBJ2-5 fits better; the J call may be wrong. This CDR3 spans 15 amino acids. CDR1 is SEHNR and CDR2 is FQNEAQ in the germline V gene (reference sequence). The DNA of the CDR3 is TGTGCCAGCAGCCCCGGGACAGGGGGCACGGAGACCCAGTACTTC. Protein sequence: CASSPGTGGTETQYF.

This chain connects TRBV4-3 to TRBJ2-7; possibly TRBD1 or TRBD2 for D (5 bases each). CDR3 length: 14 amino acids. CDR1 is LGHNA and CDR2 is YSLEER in the germline V gene. The V end was cut by 4 bases, the J end by 2 bases, with 12 bases between. CDR3 residues: CASSRARGPYEQYF. The CDR3 region has the DNA TGCGCCAGCAGCCGCGCGAGGGGTCCCTACGAGCAGTACTTC.

The rearrangement uses TRBV6-1 and TRBJ1-5; D is uncertain. Trimming took 4 bases from V and 1 from J, leaving 11 bases between them. Germline values: CDR1 MNHNS, CDR2 SASEGT. CDR3 length: 15 amino acids. CDR3 region: CASSVEGGSNQPQHF. CDR3 in DNA: TGTGCCAGCAGTGTTGAGGGAGGGAGCAATCAGCCCCAGCATTTT.

The rearrangement uses TRBV20-1 and TRBJ2-5; D is possibly TRBD1 (5 bases). Germline values: CDR1 DFQATT, CDR2 SNEGSKA (reference sequence). The CDR3 extends over 15 amino acids. The V end was cut by 7 bases, the J end by 0 bases, with 18 bases between. The CDR3: CSGTGAGLYQETQYF. The CDR3 DNA is TGCAGTGGAACCGGTGCAGGGCTGTACCAAGAGACCCAGTACTTC.

The chain couples TRBV3-1 to TRBJ2-5; D gene uncertain. The CDR3 contains 13 residues. V was cut by 7 bases and J by 0 bases, with 9 bases left in between. CDR1 and CDR2 (germline): LGHDT, YNNKEL (reference sequence). The CDR3 is CASKPDYQETQYF. In nucleotides, the CDR3 is TGTGCCAGCAAGCCTGATTACCAAGAGACCCAGTACTTC.

On this clonotype itself: Compared with germline, one end of the junction differs, possibly owing to a read error. The chain has TRBV12-3 or TRBV12-4 and TRBJ2-5; tentatively, D is TRBD1 or TRBD2 (7 bases each). The closer fit of TRBJ2-7 to the DNA end suggests the J call may be wrong. The CDR3 runs to 13 residues. In DNA form, the CDR3 reads TGTACCAGCAGCAAGCAGGGGGAGGGCGAGCAGTACTTC. Translated, it gives CTSSKQGEGEQYF.

This chain links TRBV4-1 with TRBJ2-3, with D maybe TRBD2 (6 bases). CDR1 is MGHRA, CDR2 YSYEKL, per germline. V was trimmed by 1 base and J by 6 bases, leaving 14 bases between them. The CDR3 sequence is 15 residues long. The CDR3 sequence: CASSQGSGTWDTQYF. The CDR3 region has the DNA TGCGCCAGCAGCCAAGGCTCCGGGACTTGGGATACGCAGTATTTT.

This clonotype was detected a few times. The chain employs TRBV5-1 and TRBJ2-7; TRBD2 is a possible D gene (5 bases). The V and J ends lost 5 bases and 6 bases respectively, with 12 bases between them. Germline V lookup: CDR1 SGHRS, CDR2 YFSETQ. The CDR3 spans 12 residues. The CDR3 nucleotides are TGCGCCAGCAGTTGGACTGGAGGCGAGCAGTACTTC. This codes for CASSWTGGEQYF.

The chain uses TRBV20-1 and TRBJ2-4; TRBD2 aligns across 10 bases. Germline V lookup: CDR1 DFQATT, CDR2 SNEGSKA (reference sequence). This CDR3 is 14 amino acids long. With 1 base clipped from V and 13 bases from J, the junction kept 10 bases outside the gene matches. The CDR3 sequence: CSARGTSGMGEQYF. CDR3 nucleotides: TGCAGTGCTAGAGGGACTAGCGGTATGGGGGAGCAGTACTTC.

The chain carries TRBV29-1 and TRBJ2-7; tentative D call: TRBD1 (6 bases). V was trimmed by 1 base and J by 8 bases, leaving 12 bases between them. Germline V lookup: CDR1 SQVTM, CDR2 ANQGSEA. The CDR3 totals 12 residues. This chain's CDR3 is CSVEGEGDKQYF. In nucleotides, the CDR3 is TGCAGCGTTGAAGGTGAGGGGGACAAGCAGTACTTC.

The table lists this clonotype with a few counts. The gene calls are TRBV20-1 and TRBJ2-5, with a tentative D call TRBD2 (6 bases). Deletions cut 6 bases from V and 1 base from J, with 18 bases between. Germline V lookup: CDR1 DFQATT, CDR2 SNEGSKA (reference sequence). The CDR3 is 15 amino acids. The DNA for the CDR3 is TGCAGTGCCGGCCCCGAGTGGGGACTCCAAGAGACCCAGTACTTC. Amino acid sequence: CSAGPEWGLQETQYF.

The genes are TRBV6-5 and TRBJ2-1; D possibly corresponds to TRBD2 (5 bases). The CDR3 is 15 amino acids. Germline V lookup: CDR1 MNHEY, CDR2 SVGAGI. V was cut by 2 bases and J by 4 bases, with 12 bases left in between. DNA for the CDR3: TGTGCCAGCAGTTACACGGGATGGTTTTACAATGAGCAGTTCTTC. This translates into CASSYTGWFYNEQFF.

The rearrangement uses TRBV4-2 and TRBJ2-3; 7 bases fit TRBD2. J lost 5 bases, V lost 1 base, and 6 bases had no gene match. The CDR3 runs 15 residues. CDR1 LGHNA and CDR2 YNFKEQ come from the germline V gene. This CDR3 is CASSQVGGGRDTQYF. DNA for the CDR3: TGTGCCAGCAGCCAAGTGGGGGGAGGGAGAGATACGCAGTATTTT.

In this sample, this clonotype turned up a few times. This rearrangement joins TRBV20-1 to TRBJ2-5; D possibly matches TRBD1 or TRBD2 (6 bases each). The germline V gene has CDR1 DFQATT and CDR2 SNEGSKA (reference sequence). The CDR3 loop spans 14 amino acids. Trimming removed 2 bases at V and 5 bases at J, with 15 bases between. The CDR3 sequence: CSARPGAVMETQYF. As DNA, the CDR3 is TGCAGTGCTAGACCGGGGGCCGTTATGGAGACCCAGTACTTC.

This chain connects TRBV12-3 or TRBV12-4 to TRBJ2-5; D not certain. CDR3 length: 13 residues. Trimming left V 3 bases short and J 1 base short, with 6 bases between. The CDR3 region is CASSFFPQETQYF. The CDR3 bases are TGTGCCAGCAGTTTTTTCCCCCAAGAGACCCAGTACTTC.

V gene TRBV5-1 combines with J gene TRBJ2-1, with 8 bases lining up with TRBD2. The CDR3 extends over 14 amino acids. Trimming at V came to 4 bases and at J to 4 bases, leaving 4 bases not matched to a gene. The germline V gene encodes CDR1 SGHRS and CDR2 YFSETQ. CDR3 nucleotides: TGCGCCAGCAGCGCAGCGGGGGTGTACAATGAGCAGTTCTTC. This gives the protein CASSAAGVYNEQFF. Supplemented by reference TRBV5-1 and TRBJ2-1, the full variable domain reads KAGVTQTPRYLIKTRGQQVTLSCSPISGHRSVSWYQQTPGQGLQFLFEYFSETQRNKGNFPGRFSGRQFSNSRSEMNVSTLELGDSALYLCASSAAGVYNEQFFGPGTRLTVL.

CDR3 bases: TGTGCCAGCAGCTTAGGGACAGGATACTCCTACGAGCAGTACTTC. Its protein is CASSLGTGYSYEQYF. J is TRBJ2-7 and V is TRBV7-6, with 7 bases fitting TRBD1. Trimming cost V 1 base and J 0 bases; bases outside gene matches: 3. The CDR3 length is 15 residues. The germline V gene encodes CDR1 SGHVS and CDR2 FNYEAQ.

The rearrangement joins TRBV4-1 to TRBJ2-1; D is unresolved. Trimming removed 3 bases from V and 1 base from J, with 10 bases in between. CDR3 length equals 15 residues. Germline V gives CDR1 MGHRA, CDR2 YSYEKL. The CDR3 bases are TGCGCCAGCAGCCAGTTAGGGAATTCCTACAATGAGCAGTTCTTC. This gives the protein CASSQLGNSYNEQFF.

This clonotype was seen more than once but under ten times. This rearrangement joins TRBV10-3 to TRBJ2-1; TRBD2 agrees at 12 bases. The CDR3 is 16 residues long. Germline assignment: CDR1 ENHRY and CDR2 SYGVKD. After removal of 0 bases from V and 9 bases from J, the junction contained 6 bases not matched to a gene. Here the CDR3 DNA reads TGTGCCATCAGTGAGTCGACTAGCGGGGGTCTTGGTGAGCAGTTCTTC. It is translated as CAISESTSGGLGEQFF.

This clonotype was counted a few times. This sequence joins TRBV6-5 and TRBJ2-5, with 10 nucleotides matching TRBD1. This CDR3 spans 14 amino acids. Germline CDR1 is MNHEY and CDR2 is SVGAGI. The V and J ends lost 4 bases and 3 bases, in that order; junction bases with no gene match: 2. The CDR3 DNA reads TGTGCCAGCAGTTCGACAGGGGGCGAAGAGACCCAGTACTTC. Residues: CASSSTGGEETQYF.

This clonotype was counted a single time. J is TRBJ2-5 and V is TRBV6-2 or TRBV6-3, with 10 nucleotides matching TRBD1. Germline assignment: CDR1 MNHEY and CDR2 SVGEGT. The ends lost 6 bases at V and 6 bases at J; junction bases unmatched: 10. The CDR3 runs to 15 residues. The CDR3, as DNA: TGTGCCAGCAGGCCAGACAGGGGGCGCATGCAGACCCAGTACTTC. This sequence encodes CASRPDRGRMQTQYF.

J is TRBJ2-4 and V is TRBV5-1; TRBD1 is a possible D gene (5 bases). The J call is doubtful: the DNA matches TRBJ2-7 better. The CDR3 has 15 amino acids. The germline gives CDR1 SGHRS, CDR2 YFSETQ. Here the CDR3 reads CASSLPLGQTYEQYF. The CDR3 nucleotides are TGCGCCAGCAGCCTACCCCTCGGACAAACCTACGAGCAGTACTTC.

This chain links TRBV5-6 with TRBJ2-6; TRBD1 matches 8 bases. The V gene's germline CDR1 is SGHDT and CDR2 YYEEEE. This CDR3 has 16 residues. V lost 3 bases and J lost 0; bases outside the gene matches: 2. The CDR3 DNA reads TGTGCCAGCAGCTGGGGACAGGTCTCTGGGGCCAACGTCCTGACTTTC. Protein product: CASSWGQVSGANVLTF.

The rearrangement uses TRBV5-4 and TRBJ2-7; D call uncertain. The CDR3 sequence is 11 residues long. Germline V gene sequence: CDR1 SGHNT, CDR2 YYREEE (reference sequence). Trimming cost V 4 bases and J 12 bases, with 14 bases left between them. CDR3 residues: CASSQQETRYF. CDR3 nucleotide sequence: TGTGCCAGCAGCCAGCAAGAGACCCGGTACTTC.

This chain links TRBV2 with TRBJ1-2; D uncertain. V lost 4 bases to trimming and J lost 5 bases, with 8 bases between them. Germline V gives CDR1 SNHLY, CDR2 FYNNEI. This CDR3 is built from 12 residues. CDR3 nucleotides: TGTGCCAGCAGTGCCCAGGATTATGGCTACACCTTC. Encoded protein: CASSAQDYGYTF.

J is TRBJ1-2 and V is TRBV20-1; TRBD1 matches 10 bases. Germline values: CDR1 DFQATT, CDR2 SNEGSKA (reference sequence). The CDR3 contains 15 residues. V lost 5 bases and J lost 4; bases outside the gene matches: 10. In nucleotides, the CDR3 is TGCAGTGCTGGACAGGGGGGTTCGGGGGCCTATGGCTACACCTTC. The encoded protein is CSAGQGGSGAYGYTF.

For this clonotype: The germline gene is not matched at one end of the junction; a read error may be the cause. The gene calls are TRBV2 and TRBJ2-1; the match to TRBD2 covers 8 bases. Germline V gene sequence: CDR1 SNHLY, CDR2 FYNNEI. The CDR3 loop spans 14 amino acids. In DNA, the CDR3 is TGTGCCGGCAGACAAACTAGCGGTTACAATGAGCAGTTCTTC. Translated: CAGRQTSGYNEQFF.

This clonotype occurred a few times. The rearrangement joins TRBV20-1 to TRBJ1-1; 7 bases fit TRBD1. Germline V CDR1 and CDR2: DFQATT, SNEGSKA (reference sequence). CDR3 length: 15 residues. V shed 0 bases, J shed 7 bases, and the junction held 11 bases outside the gene matches. For the CDR3, the DNA is TGCAGTGCTAGAGATTGGGGAACAGGGGACGGTGAAGCTTTCTTT. It specifies CSARDWGTGDGEAFF.

The chain links TRBV6-1 to TRBJ2-3; D call uncertain. Trimming took off 7 bases at V and 3 bases at J, with 11 bases between the two ends. Germline V gene sequence: CDR1 MNHNS, CDR2 SASEGT. This CDR3 contains 13 residues. The CDR3 coding sequence is TGTGCCAGCAAGGTCACGGTAACAGATACGCAGTATTTT. The encoded protein is CASKVTVTDTQYF.

The gene calls are TRBV6-5 and TRBJ2-3; possibly TRBD1 for D (7 bases). V was trimmed by 7 bases and J by 0 bases, leaving 11 bases between them. Germline lookup yields CDR1 MNHEY and CDR2 SVGAGI. CDR3 size: 14 residues. The CDR3 nucleotides are TGTGCCAGCAAGGCGGGACAGAGCACAGATACGCAGTATTTT. Its translation: CASKAGQSTDTQYF.